This T cell receptor beta chain is from a study of tumor-infiltrating lymphocytes in primary liver carcinoma (dated by TCRdb to 2015 to 2018). Context from the whole study: Between November 2015 and early 2016, 5 or 6 patients in China with histopathologically diagnosed primary liver carcinoma had their tumors surgically resected. Across five regions of each liver tumor, along with adjacent normal tissue and blood, the study brought together TCRbeta repertoire sequencing, expression microarrays and whole-exome sequencing. The five patients, three men and two women aged 30 to 69 years, had hepatocellular carcinoma (four) or combined HCC and intrahepatic cholangiocarcinoma (one). Each sample produced about 3.5 to 8 million productive TCRbeta reads, and read depth showed no significant difference between tissue types. A total of 35 specimens from 5 patients, comprising 25 or so tumor regions, 5 adjacent noncancerous liver tissues and 5 peripheral blood samples, were covered by TCRbeta repertoire sequencing. Tumors of the five patients were stage T1-T3 N0M0 with maximum diameters of 4.2 to 10 cm. Reproducibility between technical replicate repertoires was high, with correlation coefficients above 0.95 and mean shared-clone rates about 0.89.

General findings and caveats noted by the study authors: Only the TCR beta chain was sequenced, so true repertoire diversity is likely underestimated because unpaired alpha chains were not captured. Because the samples were bulk and unsorted, CD4+ and CD8+ T cell repertoires could not be compared. Repertoire overlap was higher between tumor regions (mean roughly 35%) than tumor-adjacent (approximately 17%) or tumor-blood (about 15%) pairs, consistent with antigen-driven expansion. The top 250 clones made up a significantly larger repertoire fraction in tumors than in blood (p = 0.039). Only five patients were included in the study, and the authors note that the findings should be validated in a larger study.

About this clonotype: Its antigen has not been determined. With a much larger clone just one base away, this may be a read error.

The CDR3 numbers 11 residues from cysteine through phenylalanine. This entry keeps only the CDR3 DNA: 33 bases, framed from base 1. Via the germline V gene, CDR1 is MNHNS and CDR2 SASEGT. The V end loses 6 bases and the J end loses 7 bases, and a stretch of 8 bases separates them. A constant-region primer and ProtoScript II reverse transcriptase were used to reverse-transcribe TCRbeta-specific cDNA from roughly 500 ng total RNA. Three nested multiplex PCR rounds, following a slightly modified ARM-PCR procedure, were used to build the TCRbeta libraries. Each of the first two PCR rounds ran for approximately 10 cycles using multiplex TRBV1-TRBV30 forward primers together with a Cbeta reverse primer. Sample barcodes and Illumina adapters were added in a final 25-cycle PCR with Deep VentR polymerase. Before sequencing, amplicons of 200-500 bp were gel-purified using a QIAquick gel extraction kit. An Illumina HiSeq 2500 was used to sequence the TCRbeta amplicons with 250-bp paired-end reads. In the source study's methods: To recover full CDR3 sequences, reads were quality-trimmed using Trimmomatic v0.33 and paired reads were then merged using FLASH v1.2.11. MiGEC v1.2.1b assigned V, D and J germline segments to the rearranged TCRbeta sequences. Clonotype statistics and Shannon-Wiener diversity indices were computed with VDJtools v1.0.0. To reduce sampling bias, subsequent analyses other than the diversity analysis used only the 250 most abundant clonotypes in each sample. TCRdb reanalyzed the raw reads on its own, using fastp at Q25 for trimming and MiXCR for clone calling, and kept in-frame beta chains. Duplicate CDR3 protein sequences are folded into a single record with the most common DNA and genes. The V and J calls were not made by the authors but by TCRdb's processing. This sample is represented by about 320,000 distinct CDR3 sequences; approximately 54% of them were singletons. Together, the top ten hold 15% to 20% of the sample.

Blood RNA was extracted from unsorted whole blood using TRIzol reagent, and germline DNA was obtained with the DNeasy Blood & Tissue kit. At the time of sampling, the patients had chronic HBV infection and had not received any treatment. Before surgery, about 3.9 milliliters of peripheral blood were drawn into K2EDTA tubes. This chain is built from TRBV6-1 and TRBJ2-3, with the D gene tentatively TRBD1 or TRBD2, based on 6 matching bases in each. The sequenced sample consisted of peripheral blood. This sequence was found in a woman in her twenties or thirties with primary liver carcinoma and hepatitis B virus infection. CDR3 protein: CASRGGYTQYF. The nucleotide sequence reads TGTGCCAGCAGGGGGGGCTATACGCAGTATTTT.